These 23 T cell receptor beta chains originate from one sample sequenced in a study of monozygotic twins with inflammatory bowel disease. TCRdb reprocessed the 5' RACE reads and reports one entry per CDR3 protein, with no DNA. In total, the table holds around 40,000 distinct CDR3 sequences. The sample comprised blood. Every receptor here comes from a human donor with ulcerative colitis or Crohn's disease, or a healthy co-twin of an affected twin (not recorded which).

The gene calls are TRBV2 and TRBJ2-5. CDR1 and CDR2 (germline): SNHLY, FYNNEI. The CDR3 loop spans 12 amino acids. CDR3: CASSEDGETQYF.

This chain joins TRBV6-2 or TRBV6-3 and TRBJ2-5; TCRdb picks TRBD2, but there is no DNA to check that call. CDR1 MNHEY and CDR2 SVGEGT come from the germline V gene. The CDR3 is made up of 19 amino acids. The chain's CDR3 is CASSYPIPSGRRNQETQYF.

The chain has TRBV6-4 and TRBJ2-2; TCRdb designates TRBD1, a call that cannot be tested without DNA. The CDR3 is made up of 15 amino acids. Germline V CDR1 and CDR2: MRHNA, SNTAGT. The chain's CDR3 is CASSRQGGATGELFF.

This clonotype is classed as medium-sized by frequency. The chain links TRBV27 to TRBJ2-7; no DNA is available, so the TRBD2 call from TCRdb remains unchecked. This CDR3 spans 14 amino acids. The germline gives CDR1 MNHEY, CDR2 SMNVEV (reference sequence). This CDR3 reads CASGHISGSMGQYF.

The rearrangement uses TRBV29-1 and TRBJ2-4. This CDR3 has 13 residues. Per the germline V gene, CDR1 is SQVTM and CDR2 is ANQGSEA. This CDR3 is CSVEDRAKNMQYF.

CDR3: CASSNDWENTGELFF. This sequence joins TRBV5-1 and TRBJ2-2. CDR1 is SGHRS and CDR2 is YFSETQ in the germline V gene. The CDR3 is 15 residues long.

CDR3 sequence reads: CASSQEGALNTEAFF. This chain links TRBV4-1 with TRBJ1-1; TCRdb gives TRBD1 as the D gene, but with no DNA this cannot be confirmed. CDR1 is MGHRA and CDR2 is YSYEKL in the germline V gene. The CDR3 has 15 amino acids.

V and J are TRBV5-4 and TRBJ2-7; lacking DNA, the TRBD2 call made by TCRdb goes unchecked. The CDR3 runs 15 residues. CDR1 is SGHNT and CDR2 is YYREEE in the germline V gene (reference sequence). The CDR3 reads CASRSSGSPYYEQYF.

The chain recombines TRBV24-1 with TRBJ1-3; TCRdb gives TRBD1 as the D gene, but with no DNA this cannot be confirmed. In germline, CDR1 is KGHDR, CDR2 SFDVKD. CDR3 length equals 14 residues. CDR3 in amino acids: CATSPGHSGNTIYF.

The chain combines TRBV6-1 with TRBJ1-2; without DNA, the TCRdb call of TRBD1 cannot be checked. The V gene's germline CDR1 is MNHNS and CDR2 SASEGT. The CDR3 spans 12 residues. CDR3 amino acids: CASSETGGGYTF.

The chain is built from TRBV18 and TRBJ2-7; TCRdb indicates TRBD1, and absent DNA this call remains unverified. Germline V gene data show CDR1 as KGHSH and CDR2 as LQKENI. CDR3 length: 15 amino acids. The CDR3 here is CASSPLDRDDSGQYF.

The chain is built from TRBV28 and TRBJ2-7; TCRdb proposes TRBD1, but this gene call is untestable without DNA. Per the germline V gene, CDR1 is MDHEN and CDR2 is SYDVKM. The CDR3 covers 13 residues. The chain's CDR3 is CASRRDSGYEQYF. Drawing the rest from reference TRBV28 and TRBJ2-7, the complete variable domain is DVKVTQSSRYLVKRTGEKVFLECVQDMDHENMFWYRQDPGLGLRLIYFSYDVKMKEKGDIPEGYSVSREKKERFSLILESASTNQTSMYLCASRRDSGYEQYFGPGTRLTVT.

This CDR3 is CASSPTTSTDTQYF. V gene TRBV5-1 combines with J gene TRBJ2-3. Germline V gene sequence: CDR1 SGHRS, CDR2 YFSETQ. The CDR3 length is 14 residues. Filled out from reference TRBV5-1 and TRBJ2-3, the complete variable domain reads KAGVTQTPRYLIKTRGQQVTLSCSPISGHRSVSWYQQTPGQGLQFLFEYFSETQRNKGNFPGRFSGRQFSNSRSEMNVSTLELGDSALYLCASSPTTSTDTQYFGPGTRLTVL.

The chain is built from TRBV6-5 and TRBJ1-6. The CDR3 is made up of 16 amino acids. CDR1 and CDR2 from the germline V gene are MNHEY and SVGAGI. CDR3 sequence reads: CASSYSPASYNSPLHF.

This chain links TRBV5-1 with TRBJ2-5; without DNA, the TCRdb call of TRBD1 cannot be checked. This CDR3 region has 14 residues. Germline CDR1 and CDR2: SGHRS and YFSETQ. The CDR3 reads CASSLIPGQGTQYF.

The V call is TRBV7-8, the J call TRBJ2-2; the D call from TCRdb, TRBD1, cannot be confirmed without DNA. Germline CDR1 reads SGHVS; CDR2 reads FQNEAQ. The CDR3 loop spans 15 amino acids. The CDR3 sequence is CASSEGWGATGELFF.

This chain links TRBV5-5 with TRBJ2-7; TCRdb outputs TRBD1, but without DNA this stays unchecked. There are 14 residues in the CDR3. CDR1 and CDR2 (germline): SGHKS, YYEKEE (reference sequence). The CDR3 loop reads CASSRAQGSGEQYF.

This chain joins TRBV18 and TRBJ2-2; TCRdb indicates TRBD1, and absent DNA this call remains unverified. Germline lookup yields CDR1 KGHSH and CDR2 LQKENI. This CDR3 has 15 residues. The CDR3 sequence: CASSPGQGRNGELFF. The full variable domain, with the rest looked up from reference TRBV18 and TRBJ2-2, is NAGVMQNPRHLVRRRGQEARLRCSPMKGHSHVYWYRQLPEEGLKFMVYLQKENIIDESGMPKERFSAEFPKEGPSILRIQQVVRGDSAAYFCASSPGQGRNGELFFGEGSRLTVL.

This chain uses TRBV5-1 with TRBJ2-3. Germline V gene sequence: CDR1 SGHRS, CDR2 YFSETQ. This CDR3 contains 14 residues. The CDR3 region is CASSLAQGSDTQYF.

V usage is TRBV13 and J usage is TRBJ1-6; TCRdb returns TRBD1, unconfirmable since there is no DNA. Germline V gene data show CDR1 as PRHDT and CDR2 as FYEKMQ (reference sequence). The CDR3 runs to 14 residues. The CDR3 spells CASSLRSGGSPLHF.

The J gene is TRBJ2-5, the V gene TRBV7-9; the TRBD2 assignment by TCRdb is unverifiable without DNA. The CDR3 length is 14 residues. CDR1 SEHNR and CDR2 FQNEAQ come from the germline V gene (reference sequence). The CDR3 loop reads CASSGLAGVGTQYF.

The chain uses TRBV9 and TRBJ2-7; TCRdb outputs TRBD2, but without DNA this stays unchecked. CDR3 length equals 15 residues. The V gene's germline CDR1 is SGDLS and CDR2 YYNGEE. The CDR3 protein is CASSGTSGMAHEQYF.

This rearrangement joins TRBV28 to TRBJ1-4; TCRdb lists TRBD1, though no DNA is available to test this call. The CDR3 covers 15 residues. Looked up from germline, CDR1 is MDHEN and CDR2 is SYDVKM. CDR3 residues: CASSLSGATNEKLFF.